This record concerns one T cell receptor (beta chain) sequence. Its matching antigen is unknown. MiXCR was run by TCRdb on the RT-PCR reads, yielding one entry per CDR3 protein. The sample yields some 500,000 distinct CDR3 sequences, less than 30% seen once. This CDR3 has 15 amino acids. Germline V CDR1 and CDR2: DFQATT, SNEGSKA (reference sequence). The V end lost 0 bases, the J end lost 0 bases, and 12 bases lay between the germline ends. The record originates from a study of response to subunit inactivated influenza vaccine. Notes on the study in general: Seasonal influenza vaccination, on each occasion, was suggested by the authors to recruit few new T cells.

The specimen comprised CD4+ T cells sorted from PBMCs, sampled 5 days after vaccination. The source of this sequence is a man aged 45-65 years who received an inactivated influenza vaccine. The gene calls are TRBV20-1 and TRBJ2-7; D may be TRBD2 (6 bases). This chain's CDR3 is CSARDYSGSSYEQYF. CDR3 nucleotides: TGCAGTGCTAGAGATTATAGCGGCAGCTCCTACGAGCAGTACTTC.